This entry lists 25 T cell receptor beta chains sequenced from one sample in a study of blood T cell repertoires in COVID-19. Sequenced by immunoSEQ multiplex PCR; TCRdb stores in-frame clones only, minus some. The table has 210,000 or so clones, over 75% seen once; the top ten hold approximately 4.6%. Material: PBMCs or T cells enriched from blood (not recorded which). The receptors come from a man younger than 45 with acute COVID-19.

This clone showed up just a few times. The chain couples TRBV7-6 to TRBJ2-4; D possibly corresponds to TRBD1 (5 bases). The CDR3 contains 17 residues. The germline gives CDR1 SGHVS, CDR2 FNYEAQ. V gave up 5 bases and J gave up 7 bases, with 24 bases separating them. The CDR3 sequence is CASSPPSVGASGNIQYF. In nucleotides, the CDR3 is TGTGCCAGCAGCCCCCCCTCCGTAGGTGCGTCAGGGAACATTCAGTACTTC.

The V call is TRBV27, the J call TRBJ1-1; D gene uncertain. Germline CDR1 reads MNHEY; CDR2 reads SMNVEV (reference sequence). The CDR3 is 13 residues long. The V gene lost 1 base and the J gene lost 3 bases, with 6 bases spanning the gap. The CDR3 region is CASSLWRDTEAFF. The DNA of the CDR3 is TGTGCCAGCAGTTTATGGAGGGACACTGAAGCTTTCTTT.

The chain recombines TRBV2 with TRBJ2-7; D gene unclear. With 5 bases removed from V and 12 bases from J, the gap between germline ends came to 14 bases. CDR3 length: 11 residues. Germline V CDR1 and CDR2: SNHLY, FYNNEI. The CDR3 bases are TGTGCCAGCAGTACCAGACTCCCGGGGTACTTC. It codes for CASSTRLPGYF.

This sequence joins TRBV11-1 and TRBJ2-5, with D perhaps TRBD2 (5 bases). This CDR3 region has 11 residues. Deletions cut 5 bases from V and 14 bases from J, with 15 bases between. The germline CDR1 and CDR2 sequences are SGHAT and FQDESV (reference sequence). In nucleotides, the CDR3 is TGTGCCAGCAGCCGAGGGCAGGCCACTTACTTC. Its translation is CASSRGQATYF. Combining the CDR3 with reference TRBV11-1 and TRBJ2-5 gives the whole variable domain EAEVAQSPRYKITEKSQAVAFWCDPISGHATLYWYRQILGQGPELLVQFQDESVVDDSQLPKDRFSAERLKGVDSTLKIQPAELGDSAMYLCASSRGQATYFGPGTRLLVL.

The CDR3, as DNA: TGTGCCAGCAGCCAGGGACAATCGACCACAGATACGCAGTATTTT. Translating it yields CASSQGQSTTDTQYF. This chain uses TRBV6-2 or TRBV6-3 with TRBJ2-3, with a possible D match to TRBD1 (6 bases). V gave up 6 bases and J gave up 2 bases, with 15 bases separating them. CDR1 and CDR2 (germline): MNHEY, SVGEGT. The CDR3 loop spans 15 amino acids.

The table lists this clone with a few counts. J is TRBJ2-1 and V is TRBV11-2; D not resolved. CDR3 size: 12 residues. Germline V gene sequence: CDR1 SGHAT, CDR2 FQNNGV. With 5 bases removed from V and 8 bases from J, the gap between germline ends came to 10 bases. The CDR3 DNA is TGTGCCAGCAGCAAGACCAGGCATGAGCAGTTCTTC. This translates into CASSKTRHEQFF.

The genes are TRBV19 and TRBJ2-5; possibly TRBD2 for D (7 bases). The CDR3 extends over 14 amino acids. V shed 4 bases and J shed 3 bases, with 12 bases lying between them. From germline, CDR1 is LNHDA and CDR2 SQIVND (reference sequence). The CDR3 coding sequence is TGTGCCAGTAGTACGGGGGGCGGGGAAGAGACCCAGTACTTC. Translated: CASSTGGGEETQYF.

This chain connects TRBV12-3 or TRBV12-4 to TRBJ1-2; no clear D gene. Trimming removed 3 bases at V and 10 bases at J, with 12 bases between. The CDR3 runs to 12 residues. The CDR3: CASSLMWADYTF. DNA for the CDR3: TGTGCCAGCAGTTTGATGTGGGCAGACTACACCTTC.

This chain links TRBV30 with TRBJ2-1; TRBD2 matches at 8 bases. Germline V lookup: CDR1 GTSNPN, CDR2 SVGIG (reference sequence). The CDR3 spans 15 residues. Losses at the gene ends were 7 bases for V and 11 bases for J; bases not matched to a gene: 19. CDR3 nucleotide sequence: TGTGCCTCCAACCCCGGGGGCGGGGGGCCTGTTAAGCAGTTCTTC. This gives the protein CASNPGGGGPVKQFF. The full variable domain, in which reference TRBV30 and TRBJ2-1 provide the parts outside the CDR3, is SQTIHQWPATLVQPVGSPLSLECTVEGTSNPNLYWYRQAAGRGLQLLFYSVGIGQISSEVPQNLSASRPQDRQFILSSKKLLLSDSGFYLCASNPGGGGPVKQFFGPGTRLTVL.

The chain links TRBV19 to TRBJ1-5; TRBD1 might be the D (5 bases). Germline CDR1 LNHDA, CDR2 SQIVND (reference sequence). This CDR3 region has 16 residues. The V end was cut by 3 bases, the J end by 6 bases, with 18 bases between. CDR3 residues: CASSIPIGGMPQPQHF. Written as DNA, the CDR3 is TGTGCCAGTAGTATCCCTATTGGGGGGATGCCTCAGCCCCAGCATTTT.

The chain couples TRBV2 to TRBJ2-7; TRBD1 matches at 10 bases. Germline V gene sequence: CDR1 SNHLY, CDR2 FYNNEI. The CDR3 runs to 14 residues. With V trimmed by 6 bases and J by 3 bases, 5 bases remained unmatched. The CDR3 protein is CASRPGTGVYEQYF. As DNA, the CDR3 is TGTGCCAGCAGACCCGGGACAGGGGTCTACGAGCAGTACTTC. The full variable domain, with the rest looked up from reference TRBV2 and TRBJ2-7, is EPEVTQTPSHQVTQMGQEVILRCVPISNHLYFYWYRQILGQKVEFLVSFYNNEISEKSEIFDDQFSVERPDGSNFTLKIRSTKLEDSAMYFCASRPGTGVYEQYFGPGTRLTVT.

The chain recombines TRBV19 with TRBJ2-5; 11 bases are a match to TRBD2. V dropped 5 bases and J dropped 4; count of bases not matched to a gene: 15. CDR3 length: 18 amino acids. Germline-derived CDR1 and CDR2 are LNHDA and SQIVND (reference sequence). CDR3 region: CASSAVSPRLAGLETQYF. CDR3 bases: TGTGCCAGTAGTGCCGTATCCCCCAGACTAGCGGGGTTAGAGACCCAGTACTTC. The full variable domain, completed using reference TRBV19 and TRBJ2-5, is DGGITQSPKYLFRKEGQNVTLSCEQNLNHDAMYWYRQDPGQGLRLIYYSQIVNDFQKGDIAEGYSVSREKKESFPLTVTSAQKNPTAFYLCASSAVSPRLAGLETQYFGPGTRLLVL.

J is TRBJ2-7 and V is TRBV14; 10 positions agree with TRBD1. The V gene's germline CDR1 is SGHDN and CDR2 FVKESK. The junction had 9 bases not matched to a gene; V was cut back by 2 bases and J by 5 bases. The CDR3 is 16 amino acids. The CDR3 DNA follows: TGTGCCAGCAGCCAATCCACCGGGACAGGGGATAACGAGCAGTACTTC. It codes for CASSQSTGTGDNEQYF.

This clone was seen more than once but under ten times. V is TRBV24-1 and J is TRBJ1-1; the D gene is possibly TRBD1 (5 bases). This CDR3 region has 14 residues. Germline CDR1 and CDR2: KGHDR and SFDVKD. The V end was cut by 7 bases, the J end by 5 bases, with 16 bases between. This CDR3 reads CATRSGRGGTEAFF. As DNA, the CDR3 is TGTGCCACCAGATCAGGACGGGGGGGAACTGAAGCTTTCTTT.

The chain employs TRBV24-1 and TRBJ1-1, with a tentative D call TRBD1 (5 bases). V lost 5 bases and J lost 5, with 17 bases in between. CDR1 KGHDR and CDR2 SFDVKD come from the germline V gene. The CDR3 length is 15 residues. CDR3: CATSGNPGEWTEAFF. CDR3 in DNA: TGTGCCACCAGTGGCAATCCGGGGGAATGGACTGAAGCTTTCTTT.

V is TRBV11-2 and J is TRBJ2-7; possible D gene TRBD1, 6 bases. This CDR3 is 14 amino acids long. The V end was cut by 5 bases, the J end by 7 bases, with 18 bases between. Per germline, CDR1 SGHAT and CDR2 FQNNGV. CDR3 loop: CASSHEGTPEEQYF. CDR3 coding DNA: TGTGCCAGCAGCCACGAAGGGACACCCGAGGAGCAGTACTTC.

By frequency in the sample, this clone is medium-sized. The chain couples TRBV14 to TRBJ2-2, with D possibly matching TRBD2 (6 bases). V shed 4 bases and J shed 6 bases, with 15 bases lying between them. Germline V gene lookup returns CDR1 SGHDN and CDR2 FVKESK. The CDR3 is 15 residues long. Here the CDR3 reads CASSPAAGGAGELFF. CDR3 DNA: TGTGCCAGCAGCCCCGCGGCGGGCGGGGCCGGGGAGCTGTTTTTT.

This chain links TRBV19 with TRBJ2-2; 8 bases map to TRBD2. The CDR3 extends over 14 amino acids. CDR1 is LNHDA, CDR2 SQIVND, per germline (reference sequence). Trimming cost V 5 bases and J 6 bases; bases outside gene matches: 5. CDR3 residues: CASSPGGAAGELFF. The CDR3 DNA follows: TGTGCCAGTAGTCCCGGGGGGGCAGCCGGGGAGCTGTTTTTT. The full variable domain, with the rest looked up from reference TRBV19 and TRBJ2-2, is DGGITQSPKYLFRKEGQNVTLSCEQNLNHDAMYWYRQDPGQGLRLIYYSQIVNDFQKGDIAEGYSVSREKKESFPLTVTSAQKNPTAFYLCASSPGGAAGELFFGEGSRLTVL.

The chain couples TRBV2 to TRBJ1-2; TRBD1 is a possible D gene (5 bases). Germline V gene sequence: CDR1 SNHLY, CDR2 FYNNEI. The CDR3 sequence is 15 residues long. Trimming stripped 0 bases from V and 5 bases from J, with 13 bases between. The CDR3 nucleotides read TGTGCCAGCAGTGAAGCGCTGCGGGGCGCATATGGCTACACCTTC. It yields the protein CASSEALRGAYGYTF. Full variable domain (outside the CDR3, taken from reference TRBV2 and TRBJ1-2): EPEVTQTPSHQVTQMGQEVILRCVPISNHLYFYWYRQILGQKVEFLVSFYNNEISEKSEIFDDQFSVERPDGSNFTLKIRSTKLEDSAMYFCASSEALRGAYGYTFGSGTRLTVV.

The chain combines TRBV7-2 with TRBJ1-2; 9 bases are a match to TRBD1. The CDR3 length is 13 residues. The J segment lost 8 bases and the V segment lost 5 bases, leaving 6 bases of the junction unmatched. CDR1 is SGHTA, CDR2 FQGNSA, per germline. The CDR3, as DNA: TGTGCCAGCAGCGTGACAGGGGGAAACGGCTACACCTTC. Translation gives CASSVTGGNGYTF.

This clone showed up just a few times. V is TRBV11-2 and J is TRBJ1-2, with no clear D. V lost 2 bases and J lost 0, with 7 bases in between. The CDR3 has 14 residues. Per germline, CDR1 SGHAT and CDR2 FQNNGV. The CDR3, as DNA: TGTGCCAGCAGCTTAACCTTAGCTAACTATGGCTACACCTTC. Its protein is CASSLTLANYGYTF.

V and J are TRBV10-1 and TRBJ1-1; the match to TRBD1 covers 9 bases. Germline values: CDR1 WNHNN, CDR2 SYGVQD (reference sequence). This CDR3 region has 13 residues. V lost 6 bases to trimming and J lost 7 bases; unmatched junction nucleotides: 6. CDR3 in DNA: TGCGCCAGCAGAGCCGCGGGACAGGGTGAAGCTTTCTTT. This sequence encodes CASRAAGQGEAFF.

The chain is built from TRBV9 and TRBJ2-7; TRBD1 aligns across 9 bases. This CDR3 spans 16 amino acids. Germline V gene data show CDR1 as SGDLS and CDR2 as YYNGEE. Trimming removed 0 bases from V and 6 bases from J; junction bases left unmatched: 10. As DNA, the CDR3 is TGTGCCAGCAGCGTAGGGGACAGGGTAGGACGTGGCGAGCAGTACTTC. This encodes CASSVGDRVGRGEQYF. The whole variable domain, filled in from reference TRBV9 and TRBJ2-7, reads DSGVTQTPKHLITATGQRVTLRCSPRSGDLSVYWYQQSLDQGLQFLIQYYNGEERAKGNILERFSAQQFPDLHSELNLSSLELGDSALYFCASSVGDRVGRGEQYFGPGTRLTVT.

This chain links TRBV5-4 with TRBJ1-2; 10 bases agree with TRBD1. This CDR3 is 13 amino acids long. V was pared by 4 bases and J by 8 bases, with 5 bases of the junction left unmatched. Looked up from germline, CDR1 is SGHNT and CDR2 is YYREEE (reference sequence). The CDR3 DNA reads as TGTGCCAGCAGCGTGACAGGGGGCGAGGGCTACACCTTC. It codes for CASSVTGGEGYTF. Drawing the rest from reference TRBV5-4 and TRBJ1-2, the complete variable domain is ETGVTQSPTHLIKTRGQQVTLRCSSQSGHNTVSWYQQALGQGPQFIFQYYREEENGRGNFPPRFSGLQFPNYSSELNVNALELDDSALYLCASSVTGGEGYTFGSGTRLTVV.

About this clone itself: The junction does not match germline at one end; this may be a read error. The chain carries TRBV5-3 and TRBJ1-1; tentatively, D is TRBD1 (5 bases). TRBV5-3 is flagged as an ORF with uncertain function. The CDR3 length is 15 residues. DNA for the CDR3: TGTGCCATCCCAGTGGCGGGGGGTATGAAGACTGAAGCTTTCTTT. Protein product: CAIPVAGGMKTEAFF.